A single sample is the source of the 21 T cell receptor beta chains below, sequenced in a study of neurological immune-mediated disorders. TCRdb fed the 5' RACE reads into MiXCR, producing one record per CDR3 protein. The sample lists under 80,000 distinct CDR3 sequences; about 4.2% were seen once. The sample was PBMCs. The receptors were gathered from a man aged 25 to 40 with multiple sclerosis.

This clonotype has ten or more counts. The V call is TRBV11-3, the J call TRBJ2-2, with 9 nucleotides matching TRBD1. Germline CDR1 and CDR2: SGHNT and YENEEA. The CDR3 totals 16 residues. The trim removed 4 bases at V and 7 bases at J, leaving 10 bases unmatched. CDR3 DNA: TGTGCCAGCAGCTCCGGTCAGGGACAGGGCGTCGGGGAGCTGTTTTTT. Translation gives CASSSGQGQGVGELFF. The variable domain in full, with the rest retrieved from reference TRBV11-3 and TRBJ2-2, is EAGVVQSPRYKIIEKKQPVAFWCNPISGHNTLYWYLQNLGQGPELLIRYENEEAVDDSQLPKDRFSAERLKGVDSTLKIQPAELGDSAVYLCASSSGQGQGVGELFFGEGSRLTVL.

This rearrangement joins TRBV5-1 to TRBJ1-2, with 9 bases fitting TRBD1. The CDR3 has 16 residues. V trimming: 4 bases; J trimming: 2 bases; junction bases outside the gene matches: 9. Germline V lookup: CDR1 SGHRS, CDR2 YFSETQ. The DNA of the CDR3 is TGCGCCAGCAGCCGTACGGGACAGGGACCCAACTATGGCTACACCTTC. Translated, it gives CASSRTGQGPNYGYTF.

This clonotype was recorded at least ten times. This chain links TRBV12-3 or TRBV12-4 with TRBJ2-1; no clear D gene. The V end was cut by 1 base, the J end by 10 bases, with 8 bases between. This CDR3 has 12 amino acids. Here the CDR3 DNA reads TGTGCCAGCAGTTTAGGGGGATGGGAGCAGTTCTTC. Amino acid sequence: CASSLGGWEQFF.

This clonotype was observed many times. V and J are TRBV5-6 and TRBJ1-1; weak D call: TRBD1 (5 bases). V dropped 7 bases and J dropped 4 bases, with 17 bases sitting between them. From germline, CDR1 is SGHDT and CDR2 YYEEEE. The CDR3 covers 14 residues. In DNA, the CDR3 is TGTGCCAGCGTTACAGGTGGGGAGAGCACTGAAGCTTTCTTT. Its translation is CASVTGGESTEAFF.

This chain uses TRBV5-1 with TRBJ2-3; D is unclear. Germline V gene data show CDR1 as SGHRS and CDR2 as YFSETQ. The CDR3 contains 16 residues. Deletions cut 0 bases from V and 0 bases from J, with 11 bases between. The CDR3 loop reads CASSLEFDSSTDTQYF. CDR3 DNA: TGCGCCAGCAGCTTGGAATTTGATAGTAGCACAGATACGCAGTATTTT.

This clonotype was observed many times. The chain recombines TRBV9 with TRBJ2-5; D is unclear. Germline V gives CDR1 SGDLS, CDR2 YYNGEE. Trimming removed 0 bases from V and 2 bases from J, with 8 bases in between. The CDR3 contains 14 residues. CDR3 bases: TGTGCCAGCAGCGTAGGGCAGAATCAAGAGACCCAGTACTTC. This gives the protein CASSVGQNQETQYF.

There are many counts of this clonotype. This chain links TRBV25-1 with TRBJ2-1; the D gene is possibly TRBD1 (5 bases). CDR3 size: 13 residues. Germline lookup yields CDR1 MGHDK and CDR2 SYGVNS. V was clipped by 5 bases and J by 5 bases, with 10 bases between them. The CDR3 loop is CASSIDRDNEQFF. DNA for the CDR3: TGTGCCAGCAGTATCGACAGAGACAATGAGCAGTTCTTC. Variable domain in full (rest from reference TRBV25-1 and TRBJ2-1): EADIYQTPRYLVIGTGKKITLECSQTMGHDKMYWYQQDPGMELHLIHYSYGVNSTEKGDLSSESTVSRIRTEHFPLTLESARPSHTSQYLCASSIDRDNEQFFGPGTRLTVL.

At least ten counts were recorded for this clonotype. The chain combines TRBV15 with TRBJ2-5, with 9 bases matching TRBD2. The CDR3 totals 13 residues. The trim removed 8 bases at V and 3 bases at J, leaving 4 bases unmatched. CDR1 is LNHNV and CDR2 is YYDKDF in the germline V gene (reference sequence). CDR3 residues: CATSSGVKETQYF. Written as DNA, the CDR3 is TGTGCCACCTCTAGCGGGGTAAAAGAGACCCAGTACTTC.

This clonotype came up many times. The gene calls are TRBV9 and TRBJ2-3, with 9 bases lining up with TRBD2. With 4 bases clipped from V and 5 bases from J, the junction kept 11 bases outside the gene matches. From germline, CDR1 is SGDLS and CDR2 YYNGEE. The CDR3 length is 16 residues. Written as DNA, the CDR3 is TGTGCCAGCAGCTTGAGCGCGGGGGGGGCTGAAGATACGCAGTATTTT. Amino acids: CASSLSAGGAEDTQYF. Drawing the rest from reference TRBV9 and TRBJ2-3, the complete variable domain is DSGVTQTPKHLITATGQRVTLRCSPRSGDLSVYWYQQSLDQGLQFLIQYYNGEERAKGNILERFSAQQFPDLHSELNLSSLELGDSALYFCASSLSAGGAEDTQYFGPGTRLTVL.

This clonotype was observed at least ten times. V gene TRBV4-1 combines with J gene TRBJ1-1; D may be TRBD1 (5 bases). V lost 2 bases to trimming and J lost 11 bases, with 21 bases between them. CDR3 size: 15 residues. The germline gives CDR1 MGHRA, CDR2 YSYEKL. As DNA, the CDR3 is TGCGCCAGCAGCCAAACTCCCGGGACGGTGTTCGGGGCTTTCTTT. This sequence encodes CASSQTPGTVFGAFF.

This clonotype was picked up many times. J is TRBJ1-2 and V is TRBV28, with D hard to call. Germline loops: CDR1 MDHEN, CDR2 SYDVKM. With 2 bases removed from V and 7 bases from J, the gap between germline ends came to 11 bases. This CDR3 is 13 amino acids long. The CDR3 reads CASSLKVLAGYTF. CDR3 DNA sequence: TGTGCCAGCAGTTTAAAGGTTTTGGCTGGCTACACCTTC.

For this clonotype: A junction end diverges from the germline sequence, so it may reflect a read error. V gene TRBV5-1 combines with J gene TRBJ1-5, with D unresolved. This CDR3 is 16 amino acids long. Germline V gives CDR1 SGHRS, CDR2 YFSETQ. The CDR3 DNA follows: TGCGCCAGCAGCTTGGCAACAAATGAACCTAATCAGCCCCAGAATTTT. Encoded protein: CASSLATNEPNQPQNF.

This clonotype was counted at least ten times. This chain links TRBV4-1 with TRBJ2-2; tentative D call: TRBD1 (6 bases). The CDR3 contains 15 residues. Germline V lookup: CDR1 MGHRA, CDR2 YSYEKL. V was shortened by 4 bases and J by 1 base, with 10 bases between the two germline ends. The chain's CDR3 is CASSREGVNTGELFF. CDR3 DNA sequence: TGCGCCAGCAGCCGTGAGGGGGTGAACACCGGGGAGCTGTTTTTT.

This clonotype was seen at least ten times. J is TRBJ1-2 and V is TRBV7-2, with D unclear. The CDR3 consists of 19 residues. In germline, CDR1 is SGHTA, CDR2 FQGNSA. Trimming took off 4 bases at V and 2 bases at J, with 26 bases between the two ends. CDR3 sequence: CASSSPTTRLTGRNYGYTF. CDR3 coding DNA: TGTGCCAGCAGCTCCCCAACGACAAGGTTGACCGGGCGGAACTATGGCTACACCTTC.

This clonotype was seen only a few times. The chain recombines TRBV15 with TRBJ2-3; no definite D call. With 0 bases removed from V and 1 base from J, the gap between germline ends came to 14 bases. Germline CDR1 LNHNV, CDR2 YYDKDF (reference sequence). The CDR3 is 17 residues long. The CDR3 region is CATSRDNLRWGTDTQYF. The DNA of the CDR3 is TGTGCCACCAGCAGAGATAATTTGAGATGGGGCACAGATACGCAGTATTTT. Using reference TRBV15 and TRBJ2-3 for the parts outside the CDR3, the full variable domain is DAMVIQNPRYQVTQFGKPVTLSCSQTLNHNVMYWYQQKSSQAPKLLFHYYDKDFNNEADTPDNFQSRRPNTSFCFLDIRSPGLGDTAMYLCATSRDNLRWGTDTQYFGPGTRLTVL.

This clonotype was counted ten times or more. This chain joins TRBV29-1 and TRBJ2-3, with D possibly being TRBD2 (6 bases). Germline CDR1 and CDR2: SQVTM and ANQGSEA. Trimming took off 0 bases at V and 2 bases at J, with 12 bases between the two ends. This CDR3 has 15 amino acids. For the CDR3, the DNA is TGCAGCGTTGAAGATGAGGAGGGTTTCACAGATACGCAGTATTTT. This encodes CSVEDEEGFTDTQYF.

Many counts were recorded for this clonotype. The genes are TRBV7-9 and TRBJ1-2; the D is unclear. Trimming pared 0 bases from V and 5 bases from J, leaving 4 bases between. There are 12 residues in the CDR3. From germline, CDR1 is SEHNR and CDR2 FQNEAQ (reference sequence). The CDR3 bases are TGTGCCAGCAGCTTAGCAGGGTATGGCTACACCTTC. Translating gives CASSLAGYGYTF.

This clonotype showed up many times. The CDR3: CASSLELAGLTDTQYF. The CDR3 bases are TGTGCCAGCAGCTTGGAATTGGCAGGACTGACAGATACGCAGTATTTT. The rearrangement joins TRBV5-5 to TRBJ2-3; a weak D match, TRBD2 (5 bases). V was cut by 0 bases and J by 3 bases, with 14 bases left in between. The CDR3 runs 16 residues. In germline, CDR1 is SGHKS, CDR2 YYEKEE (reference sequence).

This clonotype has ten or more counts. The chain recombines TRBV5-1 with TRBJ2-1, with 9 nucleotides matching TRBD1. This CDR3 is built from 15 residues. CDR1 SGHRS and CDR2 YFSETQ come from the germline V gene. V was clipped by 0 bases and J by 7 bases; unmatched bases: 5. In DNA form, the CDR3 reads TGCGCCAGCAGCTTGGGGACAGGGGTAATGAATGAGCAGTTCTTC. The encoded protein is CASSLGTGVMNEQFF.

Ten or more counts support this clonotype. The gene calls are TRBV12-3 or TRBV12-4 and TRBJ2-7, with a possible D match to TRBD1 (6 bases). Trimming cost V 1 base and J 3 bases, with 10 bases left between them. The CDR3 extends over 14 amino acids. In DNA, the CDR3 is TGTGCCAGCAGTTTAGGGGGGCCCCGCTACGAGCAGTACTTC. Translating gives CASSLGGPRYEQYF.

In this sample, this clonotype turned up many times. The gene calls are TRBV4-2 and TRBJ2-5; no definite D call. The CDR3 has 15 residues. Looked up from germline, CDR1 is LGHNA and CDR2 is YNFKEQ. The germline V and J ends were trimmed by 0 bases and 2 bases, with 10 bases remaining between them. The chain's CDR3 is CASSQDGPTQETQYF. The CDR3 coding sequence is TGTGCCAGCAGCCAAGATGGTCCCACTCAAGAGACCCAGTACTTC.